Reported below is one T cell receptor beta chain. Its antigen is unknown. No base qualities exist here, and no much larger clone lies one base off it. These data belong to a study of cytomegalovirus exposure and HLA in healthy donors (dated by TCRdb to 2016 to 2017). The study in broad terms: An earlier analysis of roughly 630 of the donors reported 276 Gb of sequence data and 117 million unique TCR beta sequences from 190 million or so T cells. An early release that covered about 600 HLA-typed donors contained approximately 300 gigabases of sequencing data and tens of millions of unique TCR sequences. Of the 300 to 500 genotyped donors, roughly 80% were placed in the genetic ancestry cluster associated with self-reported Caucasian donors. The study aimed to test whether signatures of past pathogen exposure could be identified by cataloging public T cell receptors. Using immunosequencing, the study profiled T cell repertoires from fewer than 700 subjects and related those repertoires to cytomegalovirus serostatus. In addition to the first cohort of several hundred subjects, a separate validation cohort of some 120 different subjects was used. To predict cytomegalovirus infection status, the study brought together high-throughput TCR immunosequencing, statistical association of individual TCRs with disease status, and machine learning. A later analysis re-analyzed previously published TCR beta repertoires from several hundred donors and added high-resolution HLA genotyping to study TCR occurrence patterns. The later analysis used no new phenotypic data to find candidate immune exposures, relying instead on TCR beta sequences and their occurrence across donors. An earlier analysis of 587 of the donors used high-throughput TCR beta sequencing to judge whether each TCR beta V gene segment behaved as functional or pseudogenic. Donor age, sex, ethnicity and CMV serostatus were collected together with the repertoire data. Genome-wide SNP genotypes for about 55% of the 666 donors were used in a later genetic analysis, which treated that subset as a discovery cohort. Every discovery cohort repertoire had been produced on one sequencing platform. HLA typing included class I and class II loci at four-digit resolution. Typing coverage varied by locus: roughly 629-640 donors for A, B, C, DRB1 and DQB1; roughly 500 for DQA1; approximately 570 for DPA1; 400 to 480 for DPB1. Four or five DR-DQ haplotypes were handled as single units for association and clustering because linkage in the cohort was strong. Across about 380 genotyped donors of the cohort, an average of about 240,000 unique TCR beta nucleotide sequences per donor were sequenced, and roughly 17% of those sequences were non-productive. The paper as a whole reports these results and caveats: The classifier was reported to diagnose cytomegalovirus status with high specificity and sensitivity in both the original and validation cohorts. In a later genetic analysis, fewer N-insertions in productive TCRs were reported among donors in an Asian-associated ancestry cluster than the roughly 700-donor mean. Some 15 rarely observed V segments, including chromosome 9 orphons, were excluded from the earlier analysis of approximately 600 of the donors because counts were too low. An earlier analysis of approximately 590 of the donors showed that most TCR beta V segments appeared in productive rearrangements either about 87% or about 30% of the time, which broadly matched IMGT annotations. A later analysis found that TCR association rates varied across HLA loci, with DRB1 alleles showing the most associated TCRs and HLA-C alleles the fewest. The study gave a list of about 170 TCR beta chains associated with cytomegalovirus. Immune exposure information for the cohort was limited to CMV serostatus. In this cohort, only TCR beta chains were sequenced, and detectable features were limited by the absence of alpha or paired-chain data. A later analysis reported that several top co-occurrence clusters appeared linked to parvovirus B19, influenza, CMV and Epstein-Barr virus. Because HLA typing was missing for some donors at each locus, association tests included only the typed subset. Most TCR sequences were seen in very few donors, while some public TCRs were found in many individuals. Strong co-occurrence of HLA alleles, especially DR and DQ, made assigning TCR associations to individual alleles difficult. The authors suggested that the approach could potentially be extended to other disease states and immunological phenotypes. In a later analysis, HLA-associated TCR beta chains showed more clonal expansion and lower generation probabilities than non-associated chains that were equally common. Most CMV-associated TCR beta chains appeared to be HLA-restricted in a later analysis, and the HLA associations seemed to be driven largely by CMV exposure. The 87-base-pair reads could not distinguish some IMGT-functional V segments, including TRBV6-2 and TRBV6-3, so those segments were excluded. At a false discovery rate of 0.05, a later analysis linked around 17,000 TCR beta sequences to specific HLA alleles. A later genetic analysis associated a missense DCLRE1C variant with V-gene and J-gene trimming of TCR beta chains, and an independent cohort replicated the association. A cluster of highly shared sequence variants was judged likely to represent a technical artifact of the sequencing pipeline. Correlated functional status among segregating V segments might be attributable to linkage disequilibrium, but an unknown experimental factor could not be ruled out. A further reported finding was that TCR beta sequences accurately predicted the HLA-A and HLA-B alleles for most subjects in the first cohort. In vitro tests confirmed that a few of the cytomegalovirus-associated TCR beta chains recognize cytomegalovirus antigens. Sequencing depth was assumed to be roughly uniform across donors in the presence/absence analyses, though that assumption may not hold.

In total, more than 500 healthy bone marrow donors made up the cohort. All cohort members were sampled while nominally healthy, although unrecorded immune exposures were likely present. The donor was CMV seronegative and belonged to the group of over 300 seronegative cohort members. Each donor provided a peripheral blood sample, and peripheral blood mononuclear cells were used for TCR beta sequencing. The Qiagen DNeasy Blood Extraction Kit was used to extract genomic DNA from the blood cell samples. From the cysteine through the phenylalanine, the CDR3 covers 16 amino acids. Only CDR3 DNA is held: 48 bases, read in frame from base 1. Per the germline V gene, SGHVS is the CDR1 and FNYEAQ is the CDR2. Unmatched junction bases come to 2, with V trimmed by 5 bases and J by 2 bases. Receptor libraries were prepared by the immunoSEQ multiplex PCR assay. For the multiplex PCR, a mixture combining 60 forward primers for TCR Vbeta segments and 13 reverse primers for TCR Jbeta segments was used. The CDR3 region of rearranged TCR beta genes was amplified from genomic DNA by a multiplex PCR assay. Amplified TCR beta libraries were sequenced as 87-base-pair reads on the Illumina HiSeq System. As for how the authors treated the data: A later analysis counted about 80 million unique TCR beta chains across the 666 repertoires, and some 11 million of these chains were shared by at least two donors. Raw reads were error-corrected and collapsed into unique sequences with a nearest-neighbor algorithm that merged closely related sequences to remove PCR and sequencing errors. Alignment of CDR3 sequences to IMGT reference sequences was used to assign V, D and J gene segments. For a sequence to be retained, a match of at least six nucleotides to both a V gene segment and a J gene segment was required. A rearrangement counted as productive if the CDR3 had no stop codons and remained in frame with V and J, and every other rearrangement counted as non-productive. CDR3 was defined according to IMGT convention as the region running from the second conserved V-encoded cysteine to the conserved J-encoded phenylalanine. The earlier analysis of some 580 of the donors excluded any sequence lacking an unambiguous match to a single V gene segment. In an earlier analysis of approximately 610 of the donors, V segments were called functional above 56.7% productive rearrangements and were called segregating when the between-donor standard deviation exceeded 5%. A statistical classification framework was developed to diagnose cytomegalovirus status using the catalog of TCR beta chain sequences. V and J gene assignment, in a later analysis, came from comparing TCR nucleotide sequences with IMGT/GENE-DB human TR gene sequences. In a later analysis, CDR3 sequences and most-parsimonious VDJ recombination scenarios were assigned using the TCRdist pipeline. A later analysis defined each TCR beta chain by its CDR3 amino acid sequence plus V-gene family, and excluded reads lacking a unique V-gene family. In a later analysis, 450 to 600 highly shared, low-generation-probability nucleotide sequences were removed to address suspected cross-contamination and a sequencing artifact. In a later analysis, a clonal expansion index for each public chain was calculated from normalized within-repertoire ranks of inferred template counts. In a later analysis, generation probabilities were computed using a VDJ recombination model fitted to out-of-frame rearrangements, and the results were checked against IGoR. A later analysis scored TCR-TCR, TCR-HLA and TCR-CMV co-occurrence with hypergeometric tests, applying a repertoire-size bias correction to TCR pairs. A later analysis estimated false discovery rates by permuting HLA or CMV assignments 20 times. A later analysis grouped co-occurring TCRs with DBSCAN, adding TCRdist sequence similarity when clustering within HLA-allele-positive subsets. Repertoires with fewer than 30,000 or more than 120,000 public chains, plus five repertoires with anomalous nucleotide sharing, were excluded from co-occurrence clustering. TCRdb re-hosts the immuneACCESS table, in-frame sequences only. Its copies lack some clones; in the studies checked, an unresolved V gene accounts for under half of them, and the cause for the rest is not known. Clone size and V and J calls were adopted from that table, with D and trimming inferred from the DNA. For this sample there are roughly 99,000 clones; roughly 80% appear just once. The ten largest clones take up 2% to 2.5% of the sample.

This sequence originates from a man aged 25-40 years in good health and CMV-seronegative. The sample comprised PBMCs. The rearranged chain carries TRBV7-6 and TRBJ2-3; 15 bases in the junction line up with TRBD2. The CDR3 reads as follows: CASSRTSGGVTDTQYF. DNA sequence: TGTGCCAGCAGCCGGACTAGCGGGGGGGTCACAGATACGCAGTATTTT.